The source of this T cell receptor beta chain is a study of shared clonotypes between healthy human individuals. Study observations and caveats: The four-donor shared clonotypes exceeded non-shared clonotypes in generation probability, with non-shared ones scoring lower.

Note on this clone: Its antigen is currently unknown.

Here immunoSEQ multiplex PCR was the method, and the copy in TCRdb shows in-frame clones only, minus some. The sample includes about 2 million clones, about 95% seen only once; the top ten take approximately 1.2%. CD8 cells classed as naive were CD45RO-negative and positively selected for CCR7, excluding terminally differentiated effector memory CD45RA+ cells. V was clipped by 9 bases and J by 3 bases, with 11 bases between them. The CDR3 consists of 13 residues. Germline loops: CDR1 LNHDA, CDR2 SQIVND (reference sequence). The sample was naive CD8+ T cells sorted from blood. This sequence was found in a man aged 18 to 30 in good health. This chain uses TRBV19 with TRBJ2-2; TRBD2 might be the D (6 bases). CDR3 DNA sequence: TGTGCCAGCGAGGCGGGGTACACCGGGGAGCTGTTTTTT. It codes for CASEAGYTGELFF.